This TCR beta chain stems from a study of vaccination and CD4 T cells after COVID-19. V was shortened by 5 bases and J by 0 bases, with 6 bases between the two germline ends. Germline CDR1 is SGHTA and CDR2 is FQGNSA. The CDR3 is made up of 13 amino acids. Treatment described: approximately 9-day PBMC culture with coronavirus spike peptide pools or control peptides (ViraFEST assay). It was before the COVID-19 pandemic (2011-2018) that the unexposed donor's CD4+ T cells were collected. Cultures used roughly 2.1 million PBMCs per well, roughly 9.6 IU/ml IL-2 and about 10 ug/ml peptides. Concerning this clonotype itself: Its antigen remains unidentified.

At the Johns Hopkins FTIC core, DNA taken from cultured CD4+ T cells was sequenced by way of the Oncomine TCR Beta short-read assay. TCRdb called the PCR reads again in MiXCR, with one record for every CDR3 protein. Of 5,000 to 8,000 distinct CDR3 sequences listed, approximately 52% were seen once; the top ten hold 20% to 25%. The chain couples TRBV7-2 to TRBJ2-3; D gene uncertain. Input material: CD4+ T cells from blood, cultured in vitro. The source is a human donor in good health. DNA of the CDR3: TGTGCCAGCAGCGGTGACAGCACAGATACGCAGTATTTT. Amino acid sequence: CASSGDSTDTQYF.